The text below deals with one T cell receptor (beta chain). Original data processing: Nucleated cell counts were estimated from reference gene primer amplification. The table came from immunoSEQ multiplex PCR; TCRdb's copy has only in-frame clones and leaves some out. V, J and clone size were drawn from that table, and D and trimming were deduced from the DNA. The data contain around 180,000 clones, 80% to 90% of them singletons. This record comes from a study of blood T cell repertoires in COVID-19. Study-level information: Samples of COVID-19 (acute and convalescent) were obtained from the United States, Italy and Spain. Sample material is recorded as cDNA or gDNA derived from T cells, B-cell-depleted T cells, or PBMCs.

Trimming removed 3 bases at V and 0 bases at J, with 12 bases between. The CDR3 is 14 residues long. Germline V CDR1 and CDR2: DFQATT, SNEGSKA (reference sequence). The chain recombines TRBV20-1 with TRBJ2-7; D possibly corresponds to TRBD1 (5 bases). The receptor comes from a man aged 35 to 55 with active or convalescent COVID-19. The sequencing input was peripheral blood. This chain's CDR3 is CSASLGAASYEQYF. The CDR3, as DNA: TGCAGTGCTAGTTTAGGGGCTGCCTCCTACGAGCAGTACTTC.